This entry concerns a single T cell receptor beta chain. The data were obtained in a study of shared T cell receptors in the human thymus. Clones were read by immunoSEQ multiplex PCR, and TCRdb kept only the in-frame ones, dropping some. The profile shows around 65,000 clones, 90% to 95% of them singletons. Germline CDR1 is MNHNY and CDR2 is SVGAGI (reference sequence). The CDR3 totals 15 residues. With 3 bases removed from V and 5 bases from J, the gap between germline ends came to 16 bases. This clonotype was obtained from a human donor. The sequenced sample consisted of thymocytes. The V call is TRBV6-6, the J call TRBJ1-2, with D possibly matching TRBD1 (6 bases). DNA of the CDR3: TGTGCCAGCAGTTATAAGGTCGGGACACCGTATGGCTACACCTTC. Its translation is CASSYKVGTPYGYTF.